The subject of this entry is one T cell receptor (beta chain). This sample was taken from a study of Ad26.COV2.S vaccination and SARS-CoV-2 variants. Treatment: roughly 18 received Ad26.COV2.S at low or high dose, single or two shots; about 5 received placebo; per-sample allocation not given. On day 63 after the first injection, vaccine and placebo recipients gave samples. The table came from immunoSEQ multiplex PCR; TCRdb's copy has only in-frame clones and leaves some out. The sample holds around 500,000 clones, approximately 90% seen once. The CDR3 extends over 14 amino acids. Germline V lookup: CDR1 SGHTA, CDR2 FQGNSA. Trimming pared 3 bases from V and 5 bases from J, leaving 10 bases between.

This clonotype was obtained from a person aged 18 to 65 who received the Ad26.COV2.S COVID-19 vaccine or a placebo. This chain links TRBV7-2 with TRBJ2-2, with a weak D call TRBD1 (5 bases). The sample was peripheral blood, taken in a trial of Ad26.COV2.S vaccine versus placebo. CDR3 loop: CASSFTQGTGELFF. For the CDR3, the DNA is TGTGCCAGCAGCTTTACCCAGGGTACCGGGGAGCTGTTTTTT.